In its sample, the clone carrying this T cell receptor (beta chain) was seen many times. The data stem from a study of identical twins. CDR1 and CDR2 from the germline V gene are SNHLY and FYNNEI. V was pared by 3 bases and J by 1 base, with 7 bases between. This CDR3 comprises 13 residues. TCRdb processed the 5' RACE reads anew with MiXCR; each CDR3 protein has one entry. The sample contains hundreds of thousands of distinct CDR3 sequences, just over 7% of which appear only once. Donors were all healthy Caucasians. The same data also went into a second study, on yellow fever vaccine responses in identical twins.

The sample comprised PBMCs. The genes are TRBV2 and TRBJ2-7; D gene ambiguous. The TCR originated in a young woman in good health. CDR3 amino acids: CASSDTTSYEQYF. The CDR3 DNA sequence: TGTGCCAGCAGTGACACTACTTCCTACGAGCAGTACTTC.